These T cell receptor beta chains were read from a single sample in a study of T-cell memory formation after mild COVID-19. One entry per CDR3 protein results from TCRdb running MiXCR on the 5' RACE reads. The sample contains 58,000 or so distinct CDR3 sequences, about 30% of which appear only once. Specimen: PBMCs or a T cell subset sorted from them (not recorded which). All receptors come from a man aged 18 to 30 who had mild COVID-19 (a few samples of this study predate the infection). Cell type and time point are not known. Both conserved end residues are part of each CDR3. D genes are given only for firm matches. Size is omitted from some rows. Given values are once, few, many or a class for expanded clones.

clone size	V gene	J gene	D gene	CDR3 DNA	CDR3 protein
.	TRBV5-1	TRBJ2-6	.	TGCGCCAGCAGCTTGGATGGCAGGGTCGCGATTGGGGCCAACGTCCTGACTTTC	CASSLDGRVAIGANVLTF
many	TRBV5-1	TRBJ2-5	.	TGCGCCAGCAGCTTGGCCGTTTTGACCCAAGAGACCCAGTACTTC	CASSLAVLTQETQYF
.	TRBV5-1	TRBJ2-1	TRBD1	TGCGCCAGCAGCATTGAGAACAGGGGTATCTATGAGCAGTTCTTC	CASSIENRGIYEQFF
few	TRBV6-1	TRBJ2-2	.	TGTGCCAGCAGTGCCAGTGAAGCGAACACCGGGGAGCTGTTTTTT	CASSASEANTGELFF
few	TRBV7-6	TRBJ1-1	.	TGTGCCAGCAGCTTAAACGGGTTGTTAGAAGCTTTCTTT	CASSLNGLLEAFF
.	TRBV15	TRBJ2-1	.	TGTGCCACCAGCAGGAGCTCCTACAATGAGCAGTTCTTC	CATSRSSYNEQFF
.	TRBV4-2	TRBJ2-7	.	TGTGCCAGCAGCCCGCGGGACACTTCCTACGAGCAGTACTTC	CASSPRDTSYEQYF
few	TRBV7-2	TRBJ2-2	.	TGTGCCAGCAGCTTAGATAGGAGTGCGAAGTCCGGGGAGCTGTTTTTT	CASSLDRSAKSGELFF
.	TRBV12-3/TRBV12-4	TRBJ2-1	TRBD2	TGTGCCAGCAGCCATTCTAGCGGGATATACAATGAGCAGTTCTTC	CASSHSSGIYNEQFF
few	TRBV19	TRBJ1-1	.	TGTGCCAGTAGTATAGGAGGCATAAACACTGAAGCTTTCTTT	CASSIGGINTEAFF
few	TRBV9	TRBJ2-1	.	TGTGCCAGCAGCGAGCAAGGCGACGGTACCTACAATGAGCAGTTCTTC	CASSEQGDGTYNEQFF
few	TRBV4-1	TRBJ2-5	.	TGCGCCAGCAGCCTCCGTATTCAAGAGACCCAGTACTTC	CASSLRIQETQYF
few	TRBV7-9	TRBJ2-5	.	TGTGCCAGCAGGCCAGAGTGGGCCCCGTTAACCCAGTACTTC	CASRPEWAPLTQYF
.	TRBV29-1	TRBJ2-1	.	TGCAGCGTGTCCCTAGCGGACAGGAACAATGAGCAGTTCTTC	CSVSLADRNNEQFF
.	TRBV12-3/TRBV12-4	TRBJ2-5	.	TGTGCCAGCAGTCTGCTGGGCCAGACCCAGTACTTC	CASSLLGQTQYF
.	TRBV20-1	TRBJ2-7	.	TGCAGTGCTGACACCGGGGACTCCTACGAGCAGTACTTC	CSADTGDSYEQYF
few	TRBV4-1	TRBJ1-2	.	TGCGCCAGCAGCCAAGCCCAGGCCGGGGACTATGGCTACACCTTC	CASSQAQAGDYGYTF
.	TRBV12-3/TRBV12-4	TRBJ2-7	TRBD2	TGTGCCAGCAGAGCTCCGGGGGGTGAGCAGTACTTC	CASRAPGGEQYF
few	TRBV4-1	TRBJ2-1	.	TGCGCCAGCAGACTAGCCAATGAGCAGTTCTTC	CASRLANEQFF
few	TRBV6-2/TRBV6-3	TRBJ2-7	.	TGTGCCAGCAGTTACGGGGCCACCTACGAGCAGTACTTC	CASSYGATYEQYF
.	TRBV7-2	TRBJ1-1	.	TGTGCCAGCAGCGTCTTGGGATGGGGGGCAGGGAACACTGAAGCTTTCTTT	CASSVLGWGAGNTEAFF
few	TRBV7-2	TRBJ2-1	TRBD1	TGTGCCAGCAGCCACAGGGGTAGCTCCTACAATGAGCAGTTCTTC	CASSHRGSSYNEQFF
few	TRBV12-3/TRBV12-4	TRBJ1-2	.	TGTGCCAGCACCCTCGGAGGGGCGAGCTATGGCTACACCTTC	CASTLGGASYGYTF
.	TRBV5-1	TRBJ2-2	.	TGCGCCAGCACGGCGGTGTTGGGTAGTGACACCGGGGAGCTGTTTTTT	CASTAVLGSDTGELFF
few	TRBV7-3	TRBJ2-1	.	TGTGCCAGCAGCTCGGAGCCCTGGGCACACAATGAGCAGTTCTTC	CASSSEPWAHNEQFF
.	TRBV7-8	TRBJ1-1	.	TGTGCCAGCAGCTTAGGACCGATGAACACTGAAGCTTTCTTT	CASSLGPMNTEAFF
.	TRBV6-2/TRBV6-3	TRBJ1-5	.	TGTGCCAGCAGTTACCTGGCCGCAGGTCGGCCCCAGCATTTT	CASSYLAAGRPQHF
.	TRBV5-4	TRBJ2-6	.	TGTGCCAGCAGCTTGGCAGTTGCCGGGGCCAACGTCCTGACTTTC	CASSLAVAGANVLTF
few	TRBV12-3/TRBV12-4	TRBJ2-3	.	TGTGCCAGCAGTCCGGGCCGGACAGATACGCAGTATTTT	CASSPGRTDTQYF
few	TRBV9	TRBJ2-1	.	TGTGCCAGCAGTGCTCCTCGGGCAAATGAGCAGTTCTTC	CASSAPRANEQFF
.	TRBV25-1	TRBJ2-1	.	TGTGCCAGCAGTCCCTCCGGGGGCTCGTGGAATGAGCAGTTCTTC	CASSPSGGSWNEQFF
.	TRBV12-3/TRBV12-4	TRBJ1-2	.	TGTGCCAGCAGTTTCGGAGGTGGTGGCTACACCTTC	CASSFGGGGYTF
many	TRBV5-1	TRBJ2-1	TRBD1	TGCGCCACCCGTGCCGGGACAGGGGTCAATGAGCAGTTCTTC	CATRAGTGVNEQFF
.	TRBV7-2	TRBJ2-7	.	TGTGCCAGCAGCTTACTAACAGGGTTCAACGAGCAGTACTTC	CASSLLTGFNEQYF
.	TRBV4-3	TRBJ2-1	TRBD1	TGCGCCAGCAGCCAAGAGGGTGTCGGACAGGGGCCCTACAATGAGCAGTTCTTC	CASSQEGVGQGPYNEQFF
.	TRBV6-2/TRBV6-3	TRBJ2-5	.	TGTGCCAGCAGTTATTCCCGGTCGACGGAGACCCAGTACTTC	CASSYSRSTETQYF
few	TRBV7-9	TRBJ1-2	.	TGTGCCAGCAGCACAACGACAGCCTATGGCTACACCTTC	CASSTTTAYGYTF
.	TRBV6-2/TRBV6-3	TRBJ2-5	.	TGTGCCAGCAGCCTCCGGGGGATCCAAGAGACCCAGTACTTC	CASSLRGIQETQYF
.	TRBV21-1	TRBJ1-2	.	TGTGCCAGCAGCAAAAGGAAGGCTTATGGCTACACCTTC	CASSKRKAYGYTF
few	TRBV5-1	TRBJ2-1	.	TGCGCCAGCAGCGCTCGGGTCGAGCAGTTCTTC	CASSARVEQFF
once	TRBV30	TRBJ2-2	TRBD2	TGTGCCCGCGAATCTCATCCTAGCGGGGGGACCGGGGAGCTGTTTTTT	CARESHPSGGTGELFF
few	TRBV7-9	TRBJ2-2	.	TGTGCCAGCAGCTTTGATACGGGGCGGACCGGGGAGCTGTTTTTT	CASSFDTGRTGELFF
.	TRBV7-6	TRBJ2-2	.	TGTGCCAGCAGCCGCCTACAGACCGGGGAGCTGTTTTTT	CASSRLQTGELFF
many	TRBV29-1	TRBJ1-1	.	TGCAGCGTTGGGAGCATGAACACTGAAGCTTTCTTT	CSVGSMNTEAFF
few	TRBV7-2	TRBJ2-7	.	TGTGCCAGCAGCCTCCCCGGGACTCGCGAGCAGTACTTC	CASSLPGTREQYF
.	TRBV12-3/TRBV12-4	TRBJ2-3	TRBD2	TGTGCCAGCAGTTTCGGGGGGGCCGGAGATACGCAGTATTTT	CASSFGGAGDTQYF
few	TRBV5-1	TRBJ2-7	.	TGCGCCAGCAGCTTGTTTCCAGTTGTAACCTACGAGCAGTACTTC	CASSLFPVVTYEQYF
.	TRBV12-3/TRBV12-4	TRBJ2-3	TRBD2	TGTGCCAGCAGTTTAACTCGCGGGGGGATAGATACGCAGTATTTT	CASSLTRGGIDTQYF
.	TRBV28	TRBJ2-5	.	TGTGCCAGCAGTTTAAGGGCGGAGGAGACCCAGTACTTC	CASSLRAEETQYF
.	TRBV6-2/TRBV6-3	TRBJ1-1	.	TGTGCCAGCAGTTACGCGACCACTGAAGCTTTCTTT	CASSYATTEAFF
few	TRBV4-2	TRBJ1-5	.	TGTGCCAGCAGCCAAGAAATGGGCAATCAGCCCCAGCATTTT	CASSQEMGNQPQHF
many	TRBV6-5	TRBJ1-2	.	TGTGCCAGCAGTTACAGATCTCGGGGGGATTATGGCTACACCTTC	CASSYRSRGDYGYTF
.	TRBV9	TRBJ2-2	.	TGTGCCAGCAGCGTAGGCCAACGGGGAACGAACACCGGGGAGCTGTTTTTT	CASSVGQRGTNTGELFF